The present T cell receptor (beta chain) was sequenced within a study of cytomegalovirus exposure and HLA in healthy donors. Study results and caveats: CMV antigen specificity was confirmed in vitro for a few CMV-associated chains. Among TCR beta chains of equal frequency, HLA-associated ones were more clonally expanded in a later analysis.

With 60 Vbeta and 13 Jbeta primers, the PCR was carried out. Sequencing used immunoSEQ multiplex PCR; TCRdb keeps in-frame clones, though not all of them. The sample holds 100,000 to 140,000 clones, around 85% seen once. Notes on this clone: Its antigen is not known.

Germline V gene data show CDR1 as MNHNS and CDR2 as SASEGT. Trimming cost V 3 bases and J 4 bases; bases outside gene matches: 13. CDR3 length: 17 amino acids. Sample: PBMCs. The TCR sequence derives from a man under 40 in good health and CMV-seronegative. The V and J genes are TRBV6-1 and TRBJ2-7, with TRBD2 matching over 9 bases. The CDR3 loop reads CASSDAVSASGDYEQYF. The CDR3 DNA follows: TGTGCCAGCAGTGATGCGGTTAGCGCTAGCGGGGATTACGAGCAGTACTTC.